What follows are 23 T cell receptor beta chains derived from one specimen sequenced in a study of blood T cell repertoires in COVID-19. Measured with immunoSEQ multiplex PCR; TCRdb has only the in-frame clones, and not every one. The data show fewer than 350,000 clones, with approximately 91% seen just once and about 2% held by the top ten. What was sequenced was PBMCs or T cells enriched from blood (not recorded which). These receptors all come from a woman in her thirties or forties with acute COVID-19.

CDR3 in DNA: TGTGCCAGCAGCCAAGACGAGTTTTCAGGACAGATATATGGCTACACCTTC. Translation gives CASSQDEFSGQIYGYTF. V gene TRBV4-2 combines with J gene TRBJ1-2; D perhaps matches TRBD1 (6 bases). V shed 0 bases and J shed 5 bases, with 19 bases lying between them. Germline CDR1 reads LGHNA; CDR2 reads YNFKEQ. The CDR3 covers 17 residues.

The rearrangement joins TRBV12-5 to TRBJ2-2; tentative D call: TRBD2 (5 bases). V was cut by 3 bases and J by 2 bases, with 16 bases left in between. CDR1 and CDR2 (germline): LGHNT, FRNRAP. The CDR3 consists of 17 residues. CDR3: CASGFLPNGGNTGELFF. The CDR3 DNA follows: TGTGCTAGTGGTTTCCTCCCAAACGGAGGCAACACCGGGGAGCTGTTTTTT.

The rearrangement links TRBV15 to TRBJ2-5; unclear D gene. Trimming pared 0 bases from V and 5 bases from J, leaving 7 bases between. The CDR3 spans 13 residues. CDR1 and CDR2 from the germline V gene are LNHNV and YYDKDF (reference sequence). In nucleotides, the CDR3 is TGTGCCACCAGCAGAGATCTGTCGGAGACCCAGTACTTC. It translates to CATSRDLSETQYF.

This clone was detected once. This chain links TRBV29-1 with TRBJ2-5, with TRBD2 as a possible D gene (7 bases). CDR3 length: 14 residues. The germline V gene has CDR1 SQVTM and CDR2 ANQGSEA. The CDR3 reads CTCSLGGGSETQYF. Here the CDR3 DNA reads TGCACCTGTTCCCTAGGGGGGGGGTCGGAGACCCAGTACTTC. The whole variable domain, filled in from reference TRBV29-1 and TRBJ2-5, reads SAVISQKPSRDICQRGTSLTIQCQVDSQVTMMFWYRQQPGQSLTLIATANQGSEATYESGFVIDKFPISRPNLTFSTLTVSNMSPEDSSIYLCTCSLGGGSETQYFGPGTRLLVL.

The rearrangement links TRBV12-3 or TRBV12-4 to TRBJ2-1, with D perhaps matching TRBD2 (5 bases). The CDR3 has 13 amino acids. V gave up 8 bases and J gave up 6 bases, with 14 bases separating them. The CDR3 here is CASRRGWLNEQFF. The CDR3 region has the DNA TGTGCCAGCCGTCGGGGTTGGCTCAATGAGCAGTTCTTC.

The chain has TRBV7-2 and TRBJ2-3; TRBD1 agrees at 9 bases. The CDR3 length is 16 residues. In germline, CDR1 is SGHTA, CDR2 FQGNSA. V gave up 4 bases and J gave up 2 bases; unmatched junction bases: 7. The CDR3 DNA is TGTGCCAGCAGCTGGGGACAGGGTGGGGTCACAGATACGCAGTATTTT. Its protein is CASSWGQGGVTDTQYF.

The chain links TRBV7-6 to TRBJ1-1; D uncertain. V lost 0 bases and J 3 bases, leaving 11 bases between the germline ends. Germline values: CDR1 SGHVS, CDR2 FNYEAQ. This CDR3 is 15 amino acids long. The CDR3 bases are TGTGCCAGCAGCTTAGCCCCGACCCGGGACACTGAAGCTTTCTTT. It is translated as CASSLAPTRDTEAFF.

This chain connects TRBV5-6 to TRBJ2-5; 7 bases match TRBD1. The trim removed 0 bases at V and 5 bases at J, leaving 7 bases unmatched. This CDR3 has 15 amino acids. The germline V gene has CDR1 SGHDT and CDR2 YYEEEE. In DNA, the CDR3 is TGTGCCAGCAGCTTGGGCCAAGGGGGCAGGGAGACCCAGTACTTC. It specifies CASSLGQGGRETQYF.

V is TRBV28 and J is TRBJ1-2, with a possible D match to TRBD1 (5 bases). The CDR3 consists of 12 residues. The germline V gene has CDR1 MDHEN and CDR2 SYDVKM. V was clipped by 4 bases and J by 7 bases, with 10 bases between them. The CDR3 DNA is TGTGCCAGCAGTTCCGCGGGGGGTGGCTACACCTTC. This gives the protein CASSSAGGGYTF.

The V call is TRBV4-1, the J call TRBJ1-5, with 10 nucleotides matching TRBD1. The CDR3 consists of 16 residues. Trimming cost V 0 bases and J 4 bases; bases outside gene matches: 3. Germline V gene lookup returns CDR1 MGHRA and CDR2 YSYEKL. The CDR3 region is CASSQDDRGQNQPQHF. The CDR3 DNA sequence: TGCGCCAGCAGCCAAGATGACAGGGGGCAAAATCAGCCCCAGCATTTT.

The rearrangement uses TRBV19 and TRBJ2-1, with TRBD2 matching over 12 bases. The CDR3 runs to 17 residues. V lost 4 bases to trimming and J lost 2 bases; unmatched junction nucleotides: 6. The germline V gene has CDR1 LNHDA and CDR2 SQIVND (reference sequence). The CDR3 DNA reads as TGTGCCAGTAGTAGTTCTCTAGCGGGGGGGCCCTACAATGAGCAGTTCTTC. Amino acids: CASSSSLAGGPYNEQFF.

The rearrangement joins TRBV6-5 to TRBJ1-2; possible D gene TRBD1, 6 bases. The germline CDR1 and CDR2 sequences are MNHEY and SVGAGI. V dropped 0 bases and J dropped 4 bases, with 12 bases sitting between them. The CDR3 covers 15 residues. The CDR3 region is CASSYSTGSLYGYTF. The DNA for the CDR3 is TGTGCCAGCAGTTACTCGACAGGATCACTCTATGGCTACACCTTC.

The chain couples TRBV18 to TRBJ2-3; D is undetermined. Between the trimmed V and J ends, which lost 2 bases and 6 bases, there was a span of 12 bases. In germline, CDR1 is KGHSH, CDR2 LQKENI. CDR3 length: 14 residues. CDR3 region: CASSPARPRDTQYF. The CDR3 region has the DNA TGTGCCAGCTCACCAGCCCGGCCCAGGGATACGCAGTATTTT.

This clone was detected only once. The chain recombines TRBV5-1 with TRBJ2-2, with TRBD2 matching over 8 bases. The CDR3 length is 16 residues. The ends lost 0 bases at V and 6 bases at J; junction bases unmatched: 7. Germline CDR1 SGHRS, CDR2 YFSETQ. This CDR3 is CASSLVLAGLPGELFF. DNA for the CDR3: TGCGCCAGCAGCTTGGTATTAGCGGGACTACCCGGGGAGCTGTTTTTT.

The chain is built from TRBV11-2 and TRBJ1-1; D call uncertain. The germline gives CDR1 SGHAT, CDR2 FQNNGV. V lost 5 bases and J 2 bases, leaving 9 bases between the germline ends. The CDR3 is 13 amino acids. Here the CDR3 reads CASSLSQNTEAFF. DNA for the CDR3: TGTGCCAGCAGCCTCAGTCAAAACACTGAAGCTTTCTTT.

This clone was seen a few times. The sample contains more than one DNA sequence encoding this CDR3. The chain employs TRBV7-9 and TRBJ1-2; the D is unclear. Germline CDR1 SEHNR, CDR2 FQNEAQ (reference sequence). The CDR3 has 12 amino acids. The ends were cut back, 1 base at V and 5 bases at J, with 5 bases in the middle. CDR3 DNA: TGTGCCAGCAGCTTAGGCGTTTATGGCTACACCTTC. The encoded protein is CASSLGVYGYTF.

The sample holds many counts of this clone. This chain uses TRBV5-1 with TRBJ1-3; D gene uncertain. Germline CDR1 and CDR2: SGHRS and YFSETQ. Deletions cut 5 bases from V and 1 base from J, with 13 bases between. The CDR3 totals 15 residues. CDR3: CASRAGSISGNTIYF. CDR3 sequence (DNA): TGCGCCAGCAGAGCAGGTTCCATATCTGGAAACACCATATATTTT.

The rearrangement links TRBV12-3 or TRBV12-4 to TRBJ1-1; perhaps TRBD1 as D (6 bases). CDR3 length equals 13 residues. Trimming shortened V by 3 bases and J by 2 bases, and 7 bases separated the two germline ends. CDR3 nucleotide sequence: TGTGCCAGCAGTTTGGGGGCAAACACTGAAGCTTTCTTT. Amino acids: CASSLGANTEAFF.

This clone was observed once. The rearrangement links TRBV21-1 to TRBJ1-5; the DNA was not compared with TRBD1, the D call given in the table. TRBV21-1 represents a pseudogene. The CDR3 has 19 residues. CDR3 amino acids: CASSKGGTGGPRPNQPQHF. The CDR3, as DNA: TGTGCCAGCAGCAAAGGGGGGACAGGGGGCCCGAGGCCCAATCAGCCCCAGCATTTT.

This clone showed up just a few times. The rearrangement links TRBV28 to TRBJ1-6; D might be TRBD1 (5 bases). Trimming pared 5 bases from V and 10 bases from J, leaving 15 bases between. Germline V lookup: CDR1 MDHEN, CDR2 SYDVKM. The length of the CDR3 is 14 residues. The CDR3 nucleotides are TGTGCCAGCAGTAAAGCAGGGACTGGGTCACCCCTCCACTTT. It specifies CASSKAGTGSPLHF.

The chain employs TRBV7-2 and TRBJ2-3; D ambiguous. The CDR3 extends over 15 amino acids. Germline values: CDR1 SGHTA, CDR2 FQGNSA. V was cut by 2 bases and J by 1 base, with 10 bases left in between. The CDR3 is CASSLSSSGTDTQYF. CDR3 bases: TGTGCCAGCAGCTTATCTTCGAGCGGCACAGATACGCAGTATTTT.

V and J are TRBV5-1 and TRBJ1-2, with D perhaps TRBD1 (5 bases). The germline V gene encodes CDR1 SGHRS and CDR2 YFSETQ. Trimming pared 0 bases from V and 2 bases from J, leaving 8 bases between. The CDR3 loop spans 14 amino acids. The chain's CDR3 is CASSLDRSNYGYTF. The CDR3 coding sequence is TGCGCCAGCAGCTTGGACAGGTCCAACTATGGCTACACCTTC.

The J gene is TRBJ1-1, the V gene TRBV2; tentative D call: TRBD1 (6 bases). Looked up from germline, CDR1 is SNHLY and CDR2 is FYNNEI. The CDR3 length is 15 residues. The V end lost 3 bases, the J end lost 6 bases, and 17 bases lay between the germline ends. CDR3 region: CASSEQQGFGAEAFF. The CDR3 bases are TGTGCCAGCAGTGAGCAACAGGGTTTCGGTGCTGAAGCTTTCTTT.